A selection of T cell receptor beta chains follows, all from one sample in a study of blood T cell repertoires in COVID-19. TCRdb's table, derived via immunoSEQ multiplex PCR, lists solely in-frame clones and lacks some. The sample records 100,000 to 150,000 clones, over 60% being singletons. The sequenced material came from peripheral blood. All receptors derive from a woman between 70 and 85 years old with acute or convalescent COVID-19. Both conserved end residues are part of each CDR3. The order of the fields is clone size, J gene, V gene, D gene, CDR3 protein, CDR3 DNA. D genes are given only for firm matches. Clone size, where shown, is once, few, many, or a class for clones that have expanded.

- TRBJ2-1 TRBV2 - CASSETYSSYNEQFF TGTGCCAGCAGTGAGACCTACAGCTCCTACAATGAGCAGTTCTTC
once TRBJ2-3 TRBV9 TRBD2 CASSGPGGADTQYF TGTGCCAGCAGCGGCCCGGGGGGGGCTGATACGCAGTATTTT
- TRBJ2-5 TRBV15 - CATSRGQQETQYF TGTGCCACCAGCAGAGGACAGCAAGAGACCCAGTACTTC
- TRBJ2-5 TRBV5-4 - CASSLRGYQETQYF TGTGCCAGCAGCTTGAGAGGGTACCAAGAGACCCAGTACTTC
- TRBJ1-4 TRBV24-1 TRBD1 CATSESGTGLTNEKLFF TGTGCCACCAGTGAGTCCGGGACAGGGTTGACTAATGAAAAACTGTTTTTT
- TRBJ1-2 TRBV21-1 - CASSLPGTGSGYTF TGTGCCAGCAGCCTTCCCGGGACAGGGTCCGGCTACACCTTC
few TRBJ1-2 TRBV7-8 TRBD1 CASSLEGRGSPGYTF TGTGCCAGCAGCTTAGAGGGCAGGGGGAGTCCTGGCTACACCTTC
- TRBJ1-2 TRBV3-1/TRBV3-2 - CASSQGQGSRDGYTF TGTGCCAGCAGCCAAGGGCAGGGTAGTCGCGATGGCTACACCTTC
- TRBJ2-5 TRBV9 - CASSVHLEAETQYF TGTGCCAGCAGCGTACACCTAGAAGCGGAGACCCAGTACTTC
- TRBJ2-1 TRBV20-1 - CSASRELEQFF TGCAGTGCTAGCCGGGAACTTGAGCAGTTCTTC
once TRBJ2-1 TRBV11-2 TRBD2 CASSPRLAGGPGNEQFF TGTGCCAGCAGCCCGCGACTAGCGGGGGGGCCAGGAAATGAGCAGTTCTTC
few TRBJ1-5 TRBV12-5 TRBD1 CASGGGQTSNQPQHF TGTGCTAGTGGCGGGGGACAGACCAGCAATCAGCCCCAGCATTTT
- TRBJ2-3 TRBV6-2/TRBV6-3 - CASSPRGFSADTQYF TGTGCCAGCAGCCCCCGGGGGTTTAGCGCAGATACGCAGTATTTT
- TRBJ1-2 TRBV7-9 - CASSPIEYGYTF TGTGCCAGCAGCCCGATTGAGTATGGCTACACCTTC
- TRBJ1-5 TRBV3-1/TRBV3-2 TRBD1 CASSLSRGEQPQHF TGTGCCAGCAGCCTAAGCAGGGGGGAACAGCCCCAGCATTTT
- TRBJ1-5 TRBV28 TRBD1 CASSPFGTGLLNSNQPQHF TGTGCCAGCAGTCCCTTTGGGACAGGGTTGTTAAATAGCAATCAGCCCCAGCATTTT
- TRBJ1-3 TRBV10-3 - CAISTPSGNTIYF TGTGCCATCAGTACTCCCTCTGGAAACACCATATATTTT
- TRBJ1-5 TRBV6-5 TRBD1 CASSWTGAINQPQHF TGTGCCAGCAGTTGGACAGGGGCTATCAATCAGCCCCAGCATTTT
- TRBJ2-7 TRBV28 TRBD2 CASSSLGRYEQYF TGTGCCAGCAGTTCCCTCGGGAGGTACGAGCAGTACTTC
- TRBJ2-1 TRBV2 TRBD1 CASSTGQGSYNEQFF TGTGCCAGCAGTACGGGACAGGGGTCTTACAATGAGCAGTTCTTC
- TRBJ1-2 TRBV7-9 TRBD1 CASRRDRDAAGYTF TGTGCCAGCAGACGGGACAGGGATGCGGCTGGCTACACCTTC
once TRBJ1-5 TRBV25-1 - CASSEGQENQPQHF TGTGCCAGCAGTGAGGGACAAGAAAATCAGCCCCAGCATTTT
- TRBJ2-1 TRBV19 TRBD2 CASSLRGSGGLYNEQFF TGTGCCAGTAGTCTCCGGGGCAGCGGGGGACTCTACAATGAGCAGTTCTTC
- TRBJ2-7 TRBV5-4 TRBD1 CASSFKGGPYEQYF TGTGCCAGCAGCTTTAAAGGGGGCCCCTACGAGCAGTACTTC
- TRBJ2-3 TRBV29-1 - CSVRGRVQGKYTDTQYF TGCAGCGTTCGAGGGAGGGTTCAGGGGAAGTACACAGATACGCAGTATTTT
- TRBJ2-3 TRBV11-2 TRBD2 CASSLDLAGGGAQYF TGTGCCAGCAGCTTAGACCTGGCGGGAGGTGGGGCGCAGTATTTT
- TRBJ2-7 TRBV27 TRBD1 CASSQWDRGYEQYF TGTGCCAGCAGCCAATGGGACAGGGGTTACGAGCAGTACTTC
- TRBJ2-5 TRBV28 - CASSSRTTPETQYF TGTGCCAGCAGTTCTCGGACTACTCCAGAGACCCAGTACTTC
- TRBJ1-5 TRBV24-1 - CATSDVGINQPQHF TGTGCCACCAGTGATGTCGGGATAAATCAGCCCCAGCATTTT
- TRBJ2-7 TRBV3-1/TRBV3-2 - CASSESLAGVEQYF TGTGCCAGCAGCGAATCCCTAGCCGGGGTCGAGCAGTACTTC
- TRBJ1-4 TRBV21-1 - CASSKVGGTNEKLFF TGTGCCAGCAGCAAAGTCGGGGGAACTAATGAAAAACTGTTTTTT
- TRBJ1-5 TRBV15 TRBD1 CATSSPRDRGLYQPQHF TGTGCCACCAGCAGCCCCCGGGACAGGGGGCTCTATCAGCCCCAGCATTTT
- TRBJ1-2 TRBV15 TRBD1 CATSTGGGGGYTF TGTGCCACCAGCACAGGGGGTGGTGGTGGCTACACCTTC
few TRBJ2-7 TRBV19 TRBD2 CASSKAGAYEQYF TGTGCCAGTAGTAAGGCGGGAGCCTACGAGCAGTACTTC
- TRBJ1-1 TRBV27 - CASSFARGTEAFF TGTGCCAGCAGTTTTGCTCGGGGAACTGAAGCTTTCTTT
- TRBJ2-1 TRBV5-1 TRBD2 CASRTGTSGTGEQFF TGCGCCAGCAGAACCGGGACTAGCGGGACGGGAGAGCAGTTCTTC
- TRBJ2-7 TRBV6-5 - CASMPPGFYEQYF TGTGCCAGCATGCCCCCAGGATTCTACGAGCAGTACTTC
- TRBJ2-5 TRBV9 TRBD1 CASSAGNRGYRETQYF TGTGCCAGCAGCGCAGGGAACAGGGGTTATCGGGAGACCCAGTACTTC
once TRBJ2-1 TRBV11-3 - CASSFSGSPYDEQFF TGTGCCAGCAGCTTCAGCGGATCTCCCTATGATGAGCAGTTCTTC
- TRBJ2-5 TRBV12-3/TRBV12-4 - CASSPQRKTQYF TGTGCCAGCAGTCCGCAGCGGAAGACCCAGTACTTC
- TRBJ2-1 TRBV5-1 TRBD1 CASSLTGGHNEQFF TGCGCCAGCAGCCTGACAGGGGGCCACAATGAGCAGTTCTTC
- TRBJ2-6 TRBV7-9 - CASSFKGTGANVLTF TGTGCCAGCAGCTTTAAGGGGACTGGGGCCAACGTCCTGACTTTC
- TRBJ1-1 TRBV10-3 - CAIRGLAGTEAFF TGTGCCATCAGGGGCCTCGCGGGCACTGAAGCTTTCTTT
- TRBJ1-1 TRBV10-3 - CAIAPGDTEAFF TGTGCCATCGCTCCGGGGGACACTGAAGCTTTCTTT
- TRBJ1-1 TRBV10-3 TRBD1 CASGTGNTEAFF TGTGCCAGCGGGACAGGGAATACTGAAGCTTTCTTT